This T cell receptor beta chain was captured by sequencing in a study of T cells after somatic rescue of genetic block. Method: immunoSEQ multiplex PCR; TCRdb's copy keeps in-frame clones and lacks some. The top ten hold about 3% of the sample, which has tens of thousands of clones, 92% seen once. This CDR3 contains 19 residues. J gave up 0 bases and V 10 bases, and 20 bases lay outside the gene matches. CDR1 is LNHDA, CDR2 SQIVND, per germline (reference sequence). This TCR came from a middle-aged man. The rearrangement links TRBV19 to TRBJ1-3; 8 bases are shared with TRBD1. The sequenced sample consisted of peripheral blood mononuclear cells (PBMCs). The CDR3 region has the DNA TGTGCCACTACGCCAAAACAGGGGGACTTTAGGAGCTCTGGAAACACCATATATTTT. The encoded protein is CATTPKQGDFRSSGNTIYF.